This entry features one TCR beta chain sequence. The antigen is undetermined. The data originate from a study of OX40 agonist ivuxolimab in advanced cancers. Study information: Three patients, one with hepatocellular carcinoma and two with cutaneous melanoma, responded partially. Study-wide results and caveats: Researchers report that CD8+ T cells had, on average, more expanded clones than CD4+.

V gave up 8 bases and J gave up 1 base, with 25 bases separating them. The CDR3 contains 18 residues. CDR1 SGHVS and CDR2 FQNEAQ come from the germline V gene. Clones were sequenced by immunoSEQ multiplex PCR, and TCRdb holds only the in-frame ones, with some missing. The sample lists about 94,000 clones, 80% to 90% occurring once. This clonotype was obtained from an adult with an advanced solid tumor such as melanoma, head and neck, liver or kidney cancer. Source: CD4+ or CD8+ T cells sorted from blood, taken in a trial of the OX40 agonist ivuxolimab. The chain couples TRBV7-8 to TRBJ2-3, with D possibly matching TRBD1 (5 bases). CDR3 sequence: CASVNLQGDGSRTDTQYF. DNA of the CDR3: TGTGCCAGCGTCAACCTCCAAGGGGATGGTAGTCGCACAGATACGCAGTATTTT.